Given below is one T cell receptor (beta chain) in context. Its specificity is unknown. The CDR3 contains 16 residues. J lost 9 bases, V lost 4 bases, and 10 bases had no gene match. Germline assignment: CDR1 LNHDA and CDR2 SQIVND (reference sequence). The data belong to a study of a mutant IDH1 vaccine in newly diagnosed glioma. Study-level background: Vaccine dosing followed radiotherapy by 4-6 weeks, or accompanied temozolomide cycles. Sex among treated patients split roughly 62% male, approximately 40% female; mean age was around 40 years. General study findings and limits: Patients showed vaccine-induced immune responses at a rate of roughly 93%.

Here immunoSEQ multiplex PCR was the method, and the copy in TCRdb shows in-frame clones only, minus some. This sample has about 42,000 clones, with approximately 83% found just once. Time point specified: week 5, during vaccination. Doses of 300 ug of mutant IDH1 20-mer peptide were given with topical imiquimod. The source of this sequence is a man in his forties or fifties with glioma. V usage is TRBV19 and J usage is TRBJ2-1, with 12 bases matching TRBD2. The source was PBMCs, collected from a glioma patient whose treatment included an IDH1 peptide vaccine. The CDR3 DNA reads TGTGCCAGTAGTAAGCTACTAGCGGGAGGAGTTCTTGAGCAGTTCTTC. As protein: CASSKLLAGGVLEQFF.